This note documents a single T cell receptor (beta chain) sequence. It lacks a known antigen. No quality values exist for individual bases; no much larger clone is one base distant. According to the germline V gene, CDR1 reads SGHTA and CDR2 reads FQGNSA. V lost 4 bases and J lost 1 base; the stretch between them is 16 bases long. The CDR3 sequence holds 16 residues, the cysteine and phenylalanine included. Only the CDR3 DNA is retained, 48 bases long and in frame from the first base. Library preparation was by 5' RACE. Sequenced using an Illumina HiSeq 2500. A second PCR of roughly 6 to 12 cycles was run with a J-beta primer mix and a sample-barcoded 5' primer. A unique molecular identifier was introduced onto each TCR beta cDNA molecule by a template-switch 5' adaptor carrying 12 random nucleotides. Each sample yielded at least 2.5 million CDR3-containing paired-end reads. All of the RNA was converted into first-strand cDNA using the Mint cDNA synthesis kit, with a TRBC-specific oligonucleotide serving as the primer. All cDNA was treated with uracil-DNA glycosylase and then went through a first 18-cycle PCR with the universal primers M1SS and BC2_uni_R. The original pipeline was this. Each sample was normalized by randomly selecting 1 million high-quality reads, each carrying a distinct molecular identifier. Instead of being binned into consensus sequences, reads with shared molecular identifiers were discarded. MiTCR, set to a Q25 quality threshold and the strictest error-elimination algorithm, was used for CDR3 identification, clonotype clustering and error correction. A nonparametric unseen species model with Euler transformation was used to estimate lower-bound total TCR beta diversity. TCRdb trimmed public reads at Q25 via fastp, called clones via MiXCR and kept in-frame beta chains. Rows with one shared CDR3 protein collapse into an entry with the most common genes and DNA. Here the V and J calls rest on TCRdb's processing, not on the authors' analysis. The sample profile shows under 850,000 distinct CDR3 sequences; 35% to 40% of them were found once. Clones ranked in the top ten supply roughly 13% of the sample.

The source of the sample is a study of blood T cells in healthy people across ages (dated by TCRdb to about 2015). As for the study more broadly: Template switching captured roughly one uniquely barcoded TCR beta cDNA molecule per two T cells in model experiments. Age-related changes in TCR beta repertoire diversity were measured in the study by deep sequencing normalized with unique cDNA molecular identifiers. The donors were divided into four age groups: young (average approximately 15 years), middle-aged (over 35), aged (about 56) and long-lived (about 90). To avoid experimental bias, donors of different ages were distributed randomly across sequencing lanes. For two donors (one aged 18 to 30 and one aged 80 or older), the study analyzed two additional independent replicas of 1 million unique cDNA reads from the same blood draw.

What the work shows at the level of the full study, not this receptor alone: Observed TCR beta diversity per million T cells fell roughly linearly with age, and a significant reduction was already apparent by age roughly 41. Estimates of total diversity from one million sequenced T cells were regarded as lower bounds and underestimates. The CMV infection status of donors was not known, potentially confounding age-related changes in expanded clonotypes. Bulk unsorted PBMC profiling prevented conclusive comparison of naive and antigen-experienced compartments. The percentage of naive T cells measured by flow cytometry correlated strongly with observed TCR beta diversity. Compared with the aged group, the long-lived group had more naive CD4+ T cells, fewer expanded clones and increased TCR diversity, suggesting age selection.

The donors were roughly 39 Caucasian individuals from Russia, aged roughly 6 to 100 years, who were systemically healthy. Each donor gave about 9.2 milliliters of peripheral blood, drawn into EDTA-treated Vacutainer tubes. Ficoll-Paque density-gradient centrifugation was used to isolate PBMCs, with at least 7 million obtained per sample. Total RNA, at least 5 micrograms per sample, was extracted from PBMCs with Trizol reagent. Naive CD45RAhigh/CD27high T cell percentages were measured by flow cytometry on a PBMC aliquot from every donor. Sequencing used blood. Rearrangement joined TRBV7-2 to TRBJ2-5; TRBD1 might be the D gene, on 6 matching bases. This TCR was sampled from a man between 18 and 35 years old in good health. The sequenced DNA is TGTGCCAGCAGCTCCTCCAGGGGCTACTTCCAAGAGACCCAGTACTTC. It codes for CASSSSRGYFQETQYF.